These T cell receptor beta chains were read from a single sample in a study of response to subunit inactivated influenza vaccine. One entry per CDR3 protein results from TCRdb running MiXCR on the RT-PCR reads. The sample gives 560,000 or so distinct CDR3 sequences, 6.5% to 8% of which show up once; over 10% is in the top ten. The source was PBMCs from blood, collected less than 30 months after vaccination. Source of these receptors: a man aged 45 to 70 who received an inactivated influenza vaccine. Both conserved end residues are part of each CDR3. The D gene is left open where the match is weak. Size tells how often a clone was seen (once, few, many) or the class of an expanded clone, and some rows leave it out.

>TRBJ1-3|few|.|TRBV5-1
CASSLEAGNTIYF
TGCGCCAGCAGCTTGGAGGCTGGAAACACCATATATTTT
>TRBJ2-2|many|TRBD1|TRBV5-1
CASRDSNTGELFF
TGCGCCAGCCGGGACAGTAACACCGGGGAGCTGTTTTTT
>TRBJ1-3|.|TRBD1|TRBV28
CASSLRTGNSGNTIYF
TGTGCCAGCAGTCTCCGGACAGGCAACTCTGGAAACACCATATATTTT
>TRBJ2-7|.|.|TRBV3-1
CASSQGYSGEQYF
TGTGCCAGCAGCCAAGGATACAGCGGAGAGCAGTACTTC
>TRBJ1-4|.|.|TRBV3-1
CASTTGRRLELFF
TGTGCCAGCACGACGGGCCGTCGCCTGGAACTGTTTTTT
>TRBJ2-3|.|.|TRBV7-6
CASSAREADTQYF
TGTGCCAGCAGCGCCCGAGAGGCAGATACGCAGTATTTT
>TRBJ1-2|few|.|TRBV20-1
CSARGIGYTF
TGCAGTGCCAGGGGTATTGGCTACACCTTC
>TRBJ1-3|.|.|TRBV27
CASKLRGGGNTIYF
TGTGCCAGCAAACTCAGGGGAGGAGGAAACACCATATATTTT
>TRBJ2-3|many|TRBD1|TRBV4-1
CASSQDRGLGTDTQYF
TGCGCCAGCAGCCAAGACAGGGGGCTGGGCACAGATACGCAGTATTTT
>TRBJ2-7|many|.|TRBV4-1
CASSHMDGSYEQYF
TGCGCCAGCAGCCACATGGACGGCTCCTACGAGCAGTACTTC
>TRBJ2-1|many|.|TRBV2
CASSYSPVVGVYNEQFF
TGTGCCAGCAGTTACTCCCCGGTAGTAGGAGTCTACAATGAGCAGTTCTTC
>TRBJ2-3|many|.|TRBV4-3
CASSQVVTATDTQYF
TGCGCCAGCAGCCAAGTTGTTACAGCCACAGATACGCAGTATTTT
>TRBJ2-5|.|.|TRBV11-2
CASSLEREIGETQYF
TGTGCCAGCAGCTTAGAAAGGGAGATTGGGGAGACCCAGTACTTC
>TRBJ1-2|many|.|TRBV7-2
CASSLAQRAGYTF
TGTGCCAGCAGCTTAGCGCAAAGGGCAGGCTACACCTTC
>TRBJ2-6|many|.|TRBV13
CASSSYGSRANVLTF
TGTGCCAGCAGCTCTTATGGCTCTCGGGCCAACGTCCTGACTTTC
>TRBJ2-7|.|.|TRBV10-3
CAISAFGQSPEQYF
TGTGCCATCAGTGCTTTCGGACAGTCGCCCGAGCAGTACTTC